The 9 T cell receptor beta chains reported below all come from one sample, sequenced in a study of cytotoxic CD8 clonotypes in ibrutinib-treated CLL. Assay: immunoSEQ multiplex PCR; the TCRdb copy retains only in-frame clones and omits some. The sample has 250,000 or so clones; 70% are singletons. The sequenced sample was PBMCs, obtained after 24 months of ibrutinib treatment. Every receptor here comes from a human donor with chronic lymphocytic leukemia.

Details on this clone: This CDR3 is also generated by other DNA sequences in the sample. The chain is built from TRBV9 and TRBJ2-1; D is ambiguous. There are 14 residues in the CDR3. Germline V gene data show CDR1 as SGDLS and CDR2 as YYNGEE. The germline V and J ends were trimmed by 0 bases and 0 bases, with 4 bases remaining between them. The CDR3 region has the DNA TGTGCCAGCAGCGTAGGAAGCTCCTACAATGAGCAGTTCTTC. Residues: CASSVGSSYNEQFF.

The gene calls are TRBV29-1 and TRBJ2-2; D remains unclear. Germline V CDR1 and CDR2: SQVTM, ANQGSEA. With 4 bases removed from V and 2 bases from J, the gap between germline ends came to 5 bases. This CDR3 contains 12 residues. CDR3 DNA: TGCAGCGTTGCCCGAAACACCGGGGAGCTGTTTTTT. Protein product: CSVARNTGELFF.

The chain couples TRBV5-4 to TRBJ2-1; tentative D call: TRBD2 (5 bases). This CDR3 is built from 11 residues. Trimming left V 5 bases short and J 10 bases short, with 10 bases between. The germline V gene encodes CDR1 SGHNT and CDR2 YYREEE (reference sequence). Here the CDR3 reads CASRDSGEQFF. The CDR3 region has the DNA TGTGCCAGCAGAGACTCGGGGGAGCAGTTCTTC.

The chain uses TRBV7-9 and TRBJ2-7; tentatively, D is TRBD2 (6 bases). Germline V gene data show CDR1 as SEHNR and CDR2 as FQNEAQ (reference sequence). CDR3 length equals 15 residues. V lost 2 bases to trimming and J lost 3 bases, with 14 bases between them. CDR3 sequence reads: CASSLRRLGGYEQYF. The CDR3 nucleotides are TGTGCCAGCAGCTTACGCCGACTCGGGGGCTACGAGCAGTACTTC.

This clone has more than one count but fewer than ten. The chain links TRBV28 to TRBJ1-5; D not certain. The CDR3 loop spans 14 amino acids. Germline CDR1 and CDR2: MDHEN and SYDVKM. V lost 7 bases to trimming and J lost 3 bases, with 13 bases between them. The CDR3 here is CASNPDNTNQPQHF. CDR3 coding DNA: TGTGCCAGCAACCCCGATAATACCAATCAGCCCCAGCATTTT.

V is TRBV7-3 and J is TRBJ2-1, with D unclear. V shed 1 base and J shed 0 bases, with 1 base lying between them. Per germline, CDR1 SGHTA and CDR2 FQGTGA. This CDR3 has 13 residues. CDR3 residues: CASSLISYNEQFF. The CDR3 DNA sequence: TGTGCCAGCAGCTTAATCTCCTACAATGAGCAGTTCTTC.

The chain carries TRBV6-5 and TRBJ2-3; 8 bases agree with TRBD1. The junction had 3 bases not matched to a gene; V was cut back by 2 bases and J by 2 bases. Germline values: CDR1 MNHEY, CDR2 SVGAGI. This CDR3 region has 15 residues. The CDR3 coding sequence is TGTGCCAGCAGTTACATGACAGGGGCCACAGATACGCAGTATTTT. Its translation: CASSYMTGATDTQYF.

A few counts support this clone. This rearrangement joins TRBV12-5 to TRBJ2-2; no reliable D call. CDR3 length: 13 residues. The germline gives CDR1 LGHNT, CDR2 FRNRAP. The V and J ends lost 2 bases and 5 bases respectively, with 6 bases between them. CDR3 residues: CASGLISTGELFF. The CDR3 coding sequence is TGTGCTAGTGGTTTGATCAGTACCGGGGAGCTGTTTTTT. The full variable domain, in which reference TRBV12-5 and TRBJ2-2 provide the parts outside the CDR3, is DARVTQTPRHKVTEMGQEVTMRCQPILGHNTVFWYRQTMMQGLELLAYFRNRAPLDDSGMPKDRFSAEMPDATLATLKIQPSEPRDSAVYFCASGLISTGELFFGEGSRLTVL.

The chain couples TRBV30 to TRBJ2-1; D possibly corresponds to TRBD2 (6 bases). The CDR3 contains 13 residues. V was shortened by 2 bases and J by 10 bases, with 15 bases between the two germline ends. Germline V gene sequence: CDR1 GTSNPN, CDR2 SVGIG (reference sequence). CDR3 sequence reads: CAWSLRDTTEQFF. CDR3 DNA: TGTGCCTGGAGTTTGCGGGATACAACGGAGCAGTTCTTC.